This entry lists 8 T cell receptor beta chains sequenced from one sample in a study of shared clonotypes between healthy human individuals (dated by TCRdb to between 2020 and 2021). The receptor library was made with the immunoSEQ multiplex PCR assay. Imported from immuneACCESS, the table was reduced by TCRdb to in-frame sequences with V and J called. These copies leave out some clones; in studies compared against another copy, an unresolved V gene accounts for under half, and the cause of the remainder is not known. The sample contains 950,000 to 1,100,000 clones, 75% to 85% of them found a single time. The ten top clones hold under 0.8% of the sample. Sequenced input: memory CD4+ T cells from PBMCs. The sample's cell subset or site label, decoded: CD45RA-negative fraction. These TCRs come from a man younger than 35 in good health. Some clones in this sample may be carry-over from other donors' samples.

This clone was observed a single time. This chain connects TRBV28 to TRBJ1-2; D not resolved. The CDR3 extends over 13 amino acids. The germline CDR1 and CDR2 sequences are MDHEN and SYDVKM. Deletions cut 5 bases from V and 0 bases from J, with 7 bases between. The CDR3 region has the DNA TGTGCCAGCAGTCCCCTCGCTAACTATGGCTACACCTTC. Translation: CASSPLANYGYTF.

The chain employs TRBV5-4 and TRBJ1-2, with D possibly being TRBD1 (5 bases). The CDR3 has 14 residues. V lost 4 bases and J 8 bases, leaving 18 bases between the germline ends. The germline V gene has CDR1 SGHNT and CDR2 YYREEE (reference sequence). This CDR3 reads CASSRDTGRIGYTF. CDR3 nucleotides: TGTGCCAGCAGCCGAGATACAGGACGAATCGGCTACACCTTC.

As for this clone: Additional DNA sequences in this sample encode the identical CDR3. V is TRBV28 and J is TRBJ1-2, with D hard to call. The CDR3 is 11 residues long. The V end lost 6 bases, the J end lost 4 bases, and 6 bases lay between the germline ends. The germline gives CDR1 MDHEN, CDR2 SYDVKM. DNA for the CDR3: TGTGCCAGCAGCCCAGGCTATGGCTACACCTTC. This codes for CASSPGYGYTF.

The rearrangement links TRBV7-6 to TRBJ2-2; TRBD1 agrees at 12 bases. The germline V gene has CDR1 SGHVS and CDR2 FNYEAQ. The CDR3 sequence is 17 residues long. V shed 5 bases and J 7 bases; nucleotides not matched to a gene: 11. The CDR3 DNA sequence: TGTGCCAGCAGCGGGTACTTGGGACAGGGGGCTGTCGGGGAGCTGTTTTTT. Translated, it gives CASSGYLGQGAVGELFF.

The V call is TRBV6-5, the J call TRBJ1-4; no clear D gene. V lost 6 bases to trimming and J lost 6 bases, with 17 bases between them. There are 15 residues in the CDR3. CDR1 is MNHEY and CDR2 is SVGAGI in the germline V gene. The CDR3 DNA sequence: TGTGCCAGCAGCCCCCGTCGCCCCGCCTATGAAAAACTGTTTTTT. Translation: CASSPRRPAYEKLFF.

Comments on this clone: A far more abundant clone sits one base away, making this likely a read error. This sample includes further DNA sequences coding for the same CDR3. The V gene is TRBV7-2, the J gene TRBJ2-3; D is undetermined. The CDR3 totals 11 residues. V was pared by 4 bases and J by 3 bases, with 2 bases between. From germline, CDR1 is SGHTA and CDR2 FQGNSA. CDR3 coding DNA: TGTGCCAGCAGCTCTACAGATACGCAGTATTTT. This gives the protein CASSSTDTQYF.

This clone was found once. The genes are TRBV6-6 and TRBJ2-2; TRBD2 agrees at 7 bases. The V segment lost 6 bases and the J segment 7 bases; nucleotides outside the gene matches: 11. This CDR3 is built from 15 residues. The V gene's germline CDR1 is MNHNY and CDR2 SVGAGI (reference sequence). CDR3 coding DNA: TGTGCCAGCAGCGGGGGGACCCCTGGGAACGGGGAGCTGTTTTTT. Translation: CASSGGTPGNGELFF.

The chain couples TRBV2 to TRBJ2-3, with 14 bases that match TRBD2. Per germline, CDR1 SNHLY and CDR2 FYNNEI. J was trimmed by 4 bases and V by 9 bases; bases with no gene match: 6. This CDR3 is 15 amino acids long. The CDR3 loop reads CARAGLAGDPDTQYF. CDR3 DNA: TGTGCCAGGGCGGGACTAGCGGGAGACCCAGATACGCAGTATTTT.